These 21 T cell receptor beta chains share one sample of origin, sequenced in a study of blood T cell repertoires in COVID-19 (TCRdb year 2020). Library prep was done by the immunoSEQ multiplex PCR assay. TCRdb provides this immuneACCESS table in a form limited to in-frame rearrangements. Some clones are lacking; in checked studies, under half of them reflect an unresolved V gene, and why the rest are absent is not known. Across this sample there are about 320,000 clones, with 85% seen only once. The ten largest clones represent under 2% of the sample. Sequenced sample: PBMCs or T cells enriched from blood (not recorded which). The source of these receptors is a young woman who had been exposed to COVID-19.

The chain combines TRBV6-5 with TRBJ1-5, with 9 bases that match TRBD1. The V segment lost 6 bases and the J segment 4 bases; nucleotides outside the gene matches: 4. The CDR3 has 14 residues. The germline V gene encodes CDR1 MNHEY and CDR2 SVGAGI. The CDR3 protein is CASSWDRVNQPQHF. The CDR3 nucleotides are TGTGCCAGCAGCTGGGACAGGGTGAATCAGCCCCAGCATTTT.

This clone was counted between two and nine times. The CDR3 nucleotides are TGTGCCAGCGTCCTAGGCGGGGGGAACACTGAAGCTTTCTTT. Protein sequence: CASVLGGGNTEAFF. This chain connects TRBV28 to TRBJ1-1; weak D call: TRBD1 (5 bases). V was clipped by 8 bases and J by 1 base, with 14 bases between them. Per the germline V gene, CDR1 is MDHEN and CDR2 is SYDVKM. This CDR3 is 14 amino acids long.

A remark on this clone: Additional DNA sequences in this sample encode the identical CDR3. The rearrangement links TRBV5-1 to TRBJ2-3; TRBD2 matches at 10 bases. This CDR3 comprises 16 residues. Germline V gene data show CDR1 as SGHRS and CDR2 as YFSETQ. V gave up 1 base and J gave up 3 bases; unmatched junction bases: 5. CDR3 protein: CASSLLAGGPTDTQYF. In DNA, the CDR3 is TGCGCCAGCAGCTTGTTAGCGGGAGGACCGACAGATACGCAGTATTTT.

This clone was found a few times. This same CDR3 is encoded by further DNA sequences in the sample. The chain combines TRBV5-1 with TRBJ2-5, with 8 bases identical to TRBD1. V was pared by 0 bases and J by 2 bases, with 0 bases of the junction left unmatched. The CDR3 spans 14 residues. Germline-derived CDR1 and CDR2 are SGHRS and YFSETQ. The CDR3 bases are TGCGCCAGCAGCTTGGACAGGGGGCAAGAGACCCAGTACTTC. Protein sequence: CASSLDRGQETQYF.

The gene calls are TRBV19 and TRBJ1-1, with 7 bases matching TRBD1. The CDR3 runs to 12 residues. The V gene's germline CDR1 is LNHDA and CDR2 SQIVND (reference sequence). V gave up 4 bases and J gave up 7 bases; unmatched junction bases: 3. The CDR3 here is CASSTAGGEAFF. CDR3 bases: TGTGCCAGTAGTACAGCAGGGGGTGAAGCTTTCTTT.

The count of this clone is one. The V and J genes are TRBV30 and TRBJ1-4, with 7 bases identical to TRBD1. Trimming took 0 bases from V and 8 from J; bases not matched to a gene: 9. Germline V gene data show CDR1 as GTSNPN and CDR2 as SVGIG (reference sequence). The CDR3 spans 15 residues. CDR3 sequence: CAWSVRDRVKEKLFF. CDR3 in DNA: TGTGCCTGGAGTGTCAGAGACAGGGTAAAGGAAAAACTGTTTTTT.

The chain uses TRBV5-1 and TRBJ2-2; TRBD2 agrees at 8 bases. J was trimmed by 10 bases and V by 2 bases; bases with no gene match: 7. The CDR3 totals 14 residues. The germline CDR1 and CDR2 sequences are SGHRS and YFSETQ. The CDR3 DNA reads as TGCGCCAGCAGCTTTGCAGGGACTAGTGCGGAGCTGTTTTTT. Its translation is CASSFAGTSAELFF.

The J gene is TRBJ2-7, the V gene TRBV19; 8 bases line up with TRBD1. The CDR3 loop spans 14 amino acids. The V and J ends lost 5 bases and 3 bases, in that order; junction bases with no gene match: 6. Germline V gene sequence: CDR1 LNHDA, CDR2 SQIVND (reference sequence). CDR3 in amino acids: CASSGQGGDYEQYF. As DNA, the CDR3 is TGTGCCAGTAGTGGACAGGGTGGGGACTACGAGCAGTACTTC.

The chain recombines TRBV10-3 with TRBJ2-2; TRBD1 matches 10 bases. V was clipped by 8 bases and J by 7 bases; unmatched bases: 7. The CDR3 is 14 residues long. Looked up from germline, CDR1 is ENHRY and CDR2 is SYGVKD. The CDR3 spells CAIADRGQGGELFF. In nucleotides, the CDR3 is TGTGCCATCGCCGACAGGGGGCAAGGCGGGGAGCTGTTTTTT.

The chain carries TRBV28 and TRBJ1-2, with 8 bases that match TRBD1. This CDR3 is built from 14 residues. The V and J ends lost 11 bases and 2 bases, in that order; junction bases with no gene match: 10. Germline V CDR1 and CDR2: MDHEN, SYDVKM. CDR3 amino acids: CAVLQGAGNYGYTF. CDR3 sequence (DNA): TGTGCCGTCCTTCAGGGGGCTGGAAACTATGGCTACACCTTC.

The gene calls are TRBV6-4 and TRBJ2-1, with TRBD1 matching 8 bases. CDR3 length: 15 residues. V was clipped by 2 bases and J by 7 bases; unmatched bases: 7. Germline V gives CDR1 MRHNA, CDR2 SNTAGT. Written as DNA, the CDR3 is TGTGCCAGCAGTGACCCGGCAGGGGGCTTGAATGAGCAGTTCTTC. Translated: CASSDPAGGLNEQFF.

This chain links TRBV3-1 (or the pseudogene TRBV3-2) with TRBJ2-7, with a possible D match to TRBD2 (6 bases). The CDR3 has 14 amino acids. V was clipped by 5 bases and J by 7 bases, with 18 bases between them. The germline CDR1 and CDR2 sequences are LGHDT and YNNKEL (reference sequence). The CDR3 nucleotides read TGTGCCAGCAGCTCCGGGACTTGGCTAATGGAGCAGTACTTC. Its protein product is CASSSGTWLMEQYF.

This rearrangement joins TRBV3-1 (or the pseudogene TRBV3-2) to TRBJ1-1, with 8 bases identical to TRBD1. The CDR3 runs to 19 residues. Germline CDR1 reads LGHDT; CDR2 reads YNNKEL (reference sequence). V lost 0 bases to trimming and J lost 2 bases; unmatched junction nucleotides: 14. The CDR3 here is CASSQDPPLGAGGNTEAFF. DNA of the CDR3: TGTGCCAGCAGCCAAGATCCCCCGCTCGGGGCAGGGGGCAACACTGAAGCTTTCTTT.

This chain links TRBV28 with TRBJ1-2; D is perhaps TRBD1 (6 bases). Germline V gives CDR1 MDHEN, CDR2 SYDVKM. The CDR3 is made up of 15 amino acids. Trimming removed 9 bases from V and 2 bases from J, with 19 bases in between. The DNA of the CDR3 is TGTGCCAGTTCCCGGGACATCCCAGGGAACTATGGCTACACCTTC. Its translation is CASSRDIPGNYGYTF.

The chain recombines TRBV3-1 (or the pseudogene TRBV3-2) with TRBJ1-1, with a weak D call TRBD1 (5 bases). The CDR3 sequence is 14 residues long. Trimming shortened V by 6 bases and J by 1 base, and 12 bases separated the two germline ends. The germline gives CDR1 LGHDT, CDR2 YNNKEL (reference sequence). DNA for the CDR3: TGTGCCAGCAGTCCCGCAGGGCCGAACACTGAAGCTTTCTTT. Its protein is CASSPAGPNTEAFF.

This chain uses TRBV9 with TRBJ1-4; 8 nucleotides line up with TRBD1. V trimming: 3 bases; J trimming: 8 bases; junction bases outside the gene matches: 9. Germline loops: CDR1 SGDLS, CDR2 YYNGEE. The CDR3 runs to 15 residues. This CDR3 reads CASSDGQGSREKLFF. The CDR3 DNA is TGTGCCAGCAGCGACGGACAGGGAAGCCGGGAAAAACTGTTTTTT.

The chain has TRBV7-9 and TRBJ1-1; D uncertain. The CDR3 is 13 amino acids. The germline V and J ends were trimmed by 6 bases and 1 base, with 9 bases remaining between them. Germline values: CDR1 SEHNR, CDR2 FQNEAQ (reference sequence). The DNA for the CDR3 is TGTGCCAGCAGACAAGAGGGGAACACTGAAGCTTTCTTT. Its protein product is CASRQEGNTEAFF.

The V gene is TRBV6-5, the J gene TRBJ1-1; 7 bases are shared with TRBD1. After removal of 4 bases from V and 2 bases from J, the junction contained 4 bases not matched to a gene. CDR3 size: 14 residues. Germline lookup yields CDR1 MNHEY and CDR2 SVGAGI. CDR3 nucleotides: TGTGCCAGCAGTTTGACAGGGAGAAACACTGAAGCTTTCTTT. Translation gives CASSLTGRNTEAFF.

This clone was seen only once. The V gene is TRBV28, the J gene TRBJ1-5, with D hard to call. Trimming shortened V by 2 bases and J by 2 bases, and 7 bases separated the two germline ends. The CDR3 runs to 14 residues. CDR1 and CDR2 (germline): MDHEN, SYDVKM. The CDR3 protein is CASSLPEGNQPQHF. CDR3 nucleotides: TGTGCCAGCAGTTTACCGGAGGGCAATCAGCCCCAGCATTTT.

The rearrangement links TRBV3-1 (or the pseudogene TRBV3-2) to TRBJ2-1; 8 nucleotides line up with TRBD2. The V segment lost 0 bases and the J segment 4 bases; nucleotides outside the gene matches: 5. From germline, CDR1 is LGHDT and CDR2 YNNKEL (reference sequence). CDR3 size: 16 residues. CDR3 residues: CASSQDSGGAYNEQFF. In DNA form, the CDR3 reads TGTGCCAGCAGCCAAGATTCCGGGGGGGCTTACAATGAGCAGTTCTTC.

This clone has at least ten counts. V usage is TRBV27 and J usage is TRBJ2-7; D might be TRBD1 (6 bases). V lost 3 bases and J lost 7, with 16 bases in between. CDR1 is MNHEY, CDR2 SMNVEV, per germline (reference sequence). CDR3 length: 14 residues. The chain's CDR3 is CASSLPRGSGEQYF. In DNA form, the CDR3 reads TGTGCCAGCAGTTTGCCTAGGGGGTCGGGGGAGCAGTACTTC.